This TCR beta chain was sequenced for a study of T cell repertoires in cytomegalovirus infection. Study-wide background: Newly reported HLA-C-restricted and thoroughly characterized HLA-B-restricted CMV epitopes were employed.

Trimming removed 4 bases at V and 7 bases at J, with 7 bases between. The CDR3 length is 12 residues. The germline V gene encodes CDR1 SGHTA and CDR2 FQGNSA. A note on this clonotype: Antigen specificity is unknown.

TCRdb called the reads again in MiXCR, with one record for every CDR3 protein. Of nearly 700,000 distinct CDR3 sequences listed, 30% to 40% are singletons. General study results and limits: In two of eight donors, the top clonotype was HLA-C-restricted CMV-specific.

J is TRBJ2-2 and V is TRBV7-2; no clear D. The material was cultured PBMCs, obtained from culture after CMV antigen stimulation. This sequence originates from a human donor in good health (CMV status not recorded). Some clones in this sample may be carry-over from other donors' samples. CDR3 sequence reads: CASSSVYGELFF. In nucleotides, the CDR3 is TGTGCCAGCAGCTCAGTATACGGGGAGCTGTTTTTT.